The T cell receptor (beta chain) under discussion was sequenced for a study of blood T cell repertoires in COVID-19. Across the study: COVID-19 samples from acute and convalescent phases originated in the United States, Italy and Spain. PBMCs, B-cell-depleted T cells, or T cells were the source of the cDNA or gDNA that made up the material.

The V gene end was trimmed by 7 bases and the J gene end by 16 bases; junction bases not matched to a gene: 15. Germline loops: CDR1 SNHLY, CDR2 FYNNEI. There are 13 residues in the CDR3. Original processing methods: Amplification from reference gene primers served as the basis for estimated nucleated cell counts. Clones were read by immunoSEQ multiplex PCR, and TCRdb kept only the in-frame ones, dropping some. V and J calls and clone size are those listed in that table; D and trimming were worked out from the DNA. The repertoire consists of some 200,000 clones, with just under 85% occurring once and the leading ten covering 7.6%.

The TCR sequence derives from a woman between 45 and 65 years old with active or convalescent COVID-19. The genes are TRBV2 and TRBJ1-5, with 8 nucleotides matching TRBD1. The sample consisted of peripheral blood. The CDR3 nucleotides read TGTGCCAGCAACTCCCTACAGGGACAGGCCCTTCATTTT. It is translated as CASNSLQGQALHF.